What follows are 13 T cell receptor beta chains derived from one specimen sequenced in a study of blood T cell repertoires in COVID-19. Profiled with immunoSEQ multiplex PCR; TCRdb holds only in-frame clones, not every one. Of 110,000 to 150,000 clones listed, around 80% are singletons. Sequences were obtained from PBMCs or T cells enriched from blood (not recorded which). These receptors all stem from a young woman who had been exposed to COVID-19.

The gene calls are TRBV15 and TRBJ1-4; a weak D match, TRBD1 (6 bases). The germline gives CDR1 LNHNV, CDR2 YYDKDF (reference sequence). CDR3 length: 17 amino acids. V was trimmed by 1 base and J by 8 bases, leaving 20 bases between them. DNA of the CDR3: TGTGCCACCAGCAGAGTTTCTAGAGGCAGGGGATCCGAAAAACTGTTTTTT. Its translation: CATSRVSRGRGSEKLFF. Drawing the rest from reference TRBV15 and TRBJ1-4, the complete variable domain is DAMVIQNPRYQVTQFGKPVTLSCSQTLNHNVMYWYQQKSSQAPKLLFHYYDKDFNNEADTPDNFQSRRPNTSFCFLDIRSPGLGDTAMYLCATSRVSRGRGSEKLFFGSGTQLSVL.

The V gene is TRBV5-4, the J gene TRBJ2-1, with 15 bases identical to TRBD2. With V trimmed by 4 bases and J by 4 bases, 12 bases remained unmatched. Germline CDR1 SGHNT, CDR2 YYREEE (reference sequence). This CDR3 region has 19 residues. CDR3 bases: TGTGCCAGCAGCCCCGGAGGGGGGGGACTAGCGGGAGGATACAATGAGCAGTTCTTC. It specifies CASSPGGGGLAGGYNEQFF.

This clone was seen a handful of times. The chain uses TRBV19 and TRBJ1-3; D gene uncertain. Trimming pared 7 bases from V and 0 bases from J, leaving 13 bases between. Per germline, CDR1 LNHDA and CDR2 SQIVND (reference sequence). The CDR3 is 15 residues long. This CDR3 is CASTRKRSSGNTIYF. CDR3 nucleotide sequence: TGTGCCAGTACACGGAAGCGGAGCTCTGGAAACACCATATATTTT.

The J gene is TRBJ2-3, the V gene TRBV19; D uncertain. Trimming pared 3 bases from V and 2 bases from J, leaving 6 bases between. This CDR3 has 13 residues. Germline V lookup: CDR1 LNHDA, CDR2 SQIVND (reference sequence). The CDR3 coding sequence is TGTGCCAGTAGTATTCCCAACACAGATACGCAGTATTTT. This sequence encodes CASSIPNTDTQYF.

The chain links TRBV28 to TRBJ2-7, with D possibly TRBD2 on 6 matching bases. This CDR3 contains 12 residues. Germline V lookup: CDR1 MDHEN, CDR2 SYDVKM. Trimming removed 7 bases from V and 7 bases from J, with 14 bases in between. CDR3 sequence: CASTSREREQYF. The CDR3 region has the DNA TGTGCCAGCACTTCGCGGGAAAGAGAGCAGTACTTC.

This chain links TRBV4-1 with TRBJ1-6; 8 bases are a match to TRBD1. V lost 1 base and J lost 9; bases outside the gene matches: 5. The CDR3 is 15 residues long. Germline V CDR1 and CDR2: MGHRA, YSYEKL. The CDR3, as DNA: TGCGCCAGCAGCCAAGCAGGGGGCGTAATTTCACCCCTCCACTTT. Protein: CASSQAGGVISPLHF.

The V and J genes are TRBV2 and TRBJ1-5; D ambiguous. Germline values: CDR1 SNHLY, CDR2 FYNNEI. Trimming stripped 10 bases from V and 3 bases from J, with 13 bases between. The CDR3 has 13 amino acids. This CDR3 is CATSPGSNQPQHF. CDR3 bases: TGTGCCACCTCCCCCGGGTCCAATCAGCCCCAGCATTTT.

The chain couples TRBV7-8 to TRBJ2-7; 12 nucleotides agree with TRBD2. Germline lookup yields CDR1 SGHVS and CDR2 FQNEAQ. The junction had 14 bases not matched to a gene; V was cut back by 2 bases and J by 6 bases. CDR3 size: 18 residues. The CDR3 bases are TGTGCCAGCAGCTTATGGGGCGAGACTAGCGGGAGATATCTCGAGCAGTACTTC. Translated: CASSLWGETSGRYLEQYF.

The chain joins TRBV11-2 to TRBJ2-2, with D uncertain. V was cut by 5 bases and J by 2 bases, with 9 bases left in between. Germline CDR1 SGHAT, CDR2 FQNNGV. The CDR3 length is 14 residues. Here the CDR3 reads CASSPGSNTGELFF. In nucleotides, the CDR3 is TGTGCCAGCAGCCCAGGCTCCAACACCGGGGAGCTGTTTTTT.

The genes are TRBV19 and TRBJ1-5; 10 nucleotides line up with TRBD1. Germline values: CDR1 LNHDA, CDR2 SQIVND (reference sequence). Trimming removed 0 bases from V and 5 bases from J; junction bases left unmatched: 10. The CDR3 contains 18 residues. The CDR3 DNA reads TGTGCCAGTAGTATAGAGGGGACAGGGGCTAGAAGGTATCAGCCCCAGCATTTT. Amino acid sequence: CASSIEGTGARRYQPQHF.

The gene calls are TRBV7-7 and TRBJ2-2; TRBD2 might be the D (5 bases). V lost 1 base and J lost 1, with 10 bases in between. The CDR3 loop spans 16 amino acids. The germline V gene has CDR1 SSHAT and CDR2 FNYEAQ (reference sequence). CDR3 protein: CASSLGSAGNTGELFF. The CDR3 DNA is TGTGCCAGCAGCTTAGGGTCGGCGGGGAACACCGGGGAGCTGTTTTTT.

V and J are TRBV7-8 and TRBJ1-1, with D possibly TRBD1 on 6 matching bases. Germline-derived CDR1 and CDR2 are SGHVS and FQNEAQ. The CDR3 is 13 amino acids. V was shortened by 4 bases and J by 1 base, with 7 bases between the two germline ends. The CDR3 is CASSSRGNTEAFF. The CDR3 region has the DNA TGTGCCAGCAGCTCCAGGGGGAACACTGAAGCTTTCTTT.

This clone was seen only a few times. This chain uses TRBV9 with TRBJ2-1, with 8 bases matching TRBD1. V shed 4 bases, J shed 6 bases, and the junction held 3 bases outside the gene matches. The CDR3 is 13 residues long. Germline CDR1 reads SGDLS; CDR2 reads YYNGEE. This chain's CDR3 is CASSLGTGNEQFF. The CDR3, as DNA: TGTGCCAGCAGCTTGGGGACAGGCAATGAGCAGTTCTTC.